This T cell receptor (beta chain) was obtained from a study of technical replicates of blood from a handful of donors. Germline CDR1 is MNHEY and CDR2 is SMNVEV (reference sequence). V gave up 8 bases and J gave up 4 bases; unmatched junction bases: 6. This CDR3 contains 13 residues. Some clones are missing from TCRdb's copy, which holds only in-frame ones; the method was immunoSEQ multiplex PCR. The sample yields fewer than 45,000 clones, approximately 96% seen once. The sample was T cells isolated from PBMCs. The TCR comes from a human donor in good health. The chain recombines TRBV27 with TRBJ1-1; TRBD1 aligns across 8 bases. CDR3: CASSPGQATEAFF. In DNA form, the CDR3 reads TGTGCCAGCTCACCGGGACAGGCCACTGAAGCTTTCTTT.